These T cell receptor beta chains were read from a single sample in a study of radiotherapy plus CTLA-4 blockade in lung cancer. The repertoire was sequenced with immunoSEQ multiplex PCR; TCRdb's copy has only in-frame clones and lacks some. Altogether roughly 13,000 clones are present, about 90% being singletons, with the ten largest covering 14%. The sequenced sample was peripheral blood, obtained from a patient treated with radiotherapy plus ipilimumab. The receptors shown here come from a human donor with non-small cell lung cancer that progressed on radiotherapy plus ipilimumab. Some clones in this sample may be carry-over from other donors' samples. The CDR3 runs from the conserved cysteine through the conserved F or W. Each record gives: J gene, V gene, D gene, clone size, CDR3 DNA, CDR3 protein. D genes are given only for firm matches. Clone sizes are given selectively: once, few, many, or a class where the clone is expanded.

j_call: TRBJ1-5; v_call: TRBV6-1; d_call: TRBD1; clone_size: -; cdr3_nt: TGTGCCAGCAGTTTACAGGGGACTCAGCCCCAGCATTTT; cdr3_aa: CASSLQGTQPQHF
j_call: TRBJ1-1; v_call: TRBV6-6; d_call: -; clone_size: once; cdr3_nt: TGTGCCAGCAGTTACGCGTGGAACACTGAAGCTTTCTTT; cdr3_aa: CASSYAWNTEAFF
j_call: TRBJ1-3; v_call: TRBV27; d_call: TRBD1; clone_size: -; cdr3_nt: TGTGCCAGCAGTCAAACCGGGACAGGGAATGGAAACACCATATATTTT; cdr3_aa: CASSQTGTGNGNTIYF
j_call: TRBJ2-5; v_call: TRBV27; d_call: TRBD2; clone_size: -; cdr3_nt: TGTGCCAGCAGTTTATCCCCGACTAGCGGTAATAAAGAGACCCAGTACTTC; cdr3_aa: CASSLSPTSGNKETQYF
j_call: TRBJ2-7; v_call: TRBV7-8; d_call: -; clone_size: -; cdr3_nt: TGTGCCAGCAGCATAGACAGGAACTACGAGCAGTACTTC; cdr3_aa: CASSIDRNYEQYF
j_call: TRBJ1-1; v_call: TRBV7-9; d_call: TRBD1; clone_size: -; cdr3_nt: TGTGCCAGCAGCTCCCCGGGACAGGGGGCTATGGACACTGAAGCTTTCTTT; cdr3_aa: CASSSPGQGAMDTEAFF
j_call: TRBJ2-3; v_call: TRBV7-9; d_call: TRBD2; clone_size: -; cdr3_nt: TGTGCCAGCAGCCCGAGGGAGGGTATCGATACGCAGTATTTT; cdr3_aa: CASSPREGIDTQYF
j_call: TRBJ2-7; v_call: TRBV6-1; d_call: -; clone_size: -; cdr3_nt: TGTGCCAGCAGACCGACTTCCCCAACGGGTGAGCAGTACTTC; cdr3_aa: CASRPTSPTGEQYF
j_call: TRBJ1-2; v_call: TRBV4-1; d_call: -; clone_size: few; cdr3_nt: TGCGCCAGCAGCCAAGCGGCGGGGGGGACGAATGGCTACACCTTC; cdr3_aa: CASSQAAGGTNGYTF
j_call: TRBJ2-1; v_call: TRBV11-3; d_call: TRBD2; clone_size: -; cdr3_nt: TGTGCCAGCAGCTTAGATCGGGGGGATGAGCAGTTCTTC; cdr3_aa: CASSLDRGDEQFF
j_call: TRBJ2-7; v_call: TRBV11-2; d_call: -; clone_size: -; cdr3_nt: TGTGCCAGCAGCTCACGGACAGACGAGCAGTACTTC; cdr3_aa: CASSSRTDEQYF
j_call: TRBJ2-7; v_call: TRBV11-1; d_call: -; clone_size: -; cdr3_nt: TGTGCCAGCAGACAGGCGACCGAGCAGTACTTC; cdr3_aa: CASRQATEQYF
j_call: TRBJ2-5; v_call: TRBV30; d_call: TRBD1; clone_size: -; cdr3_nt: TGTGCCTGGGGGGGACAGTCCTTAGAAGAGACCCAGTACTTC; cdr3_aa: CAWGGQSLEETQYF
j_call: TRBJ2-3; v_call: TRBV27; d_call: TRBD2; clone_size: -; cdr3_nt: TGTGCCAGCAGTCTTAGCGGGAGGGCCTCAGATACGCAGTATTTT; cdr3_aa: CASSLSGRASDTQYF
j_call: TRBJ1-2; v_call: TRBV5-1; d_call: TRBD1; clone_size: -; cdr3_nt: TGCGCCAGCAGCTGGGACAGGGGAGGCTATGGCTACACCTTC; cdr3_aa: CASSWDRGGYGYTF
j_call: TRBJ2-2; v_call: TRBV18; d_call: -; clone_size: -; cdr3_nt: TGTGCCAGCTCACCACTAACCGGGAAGTCGAACACCGGGGAGCTGTTTTTT; cdr3_aa: CASSPLTGKSNTGELFF
j_call: TRBJ1-4; v_call: TRBV6-1; d_call: -; clone_size: few; cdr3_nt: TGTGCCAGCAGTGACAGGGAAAATGAAAAACTGTTTTTT; cdr3_aa: CASSDRENEKLFF
j_call: TRBJ2-1; v_call: TRBV5-1; d_call: TRBD1; clone_size: -; cdr3_nt: TGCGCCAGCAGCTTGGGGGGGTTAGGGGGCGGTGAGCAGTTCTTC; cdr3_aa: CASSLGGLGGGEQFF
j_call: TRBJ1-2; v_call: TRBV20-1; d_call: -; clone_size: -; cdr3_nt: TGCAGTGCCCCGCGTAGCTATGGCTACACCTTC; cdr3_aa: CSAPRSYGYTF
j_call: TRBJ2-7; v_call: TRBV7-2; d_call: TRBD2; clone_size: -; cdr3_nt: TGTGCCAGCAGCTTAGATTTGGGACTAGCGGGCCAGCAGTACTTC; cdr3_aa: CASSLDLGLAGQQYF
j_call: TRBJ1-2; v_call: TRBV19; d_call: TRBD1; clone_size: -; cdr3_nt: TGTGCCAGTAGTATGGACAGGGGGTCTGGCTACACCTTC; cdr3_aa: CASSMDRGSGYTF
j_call: TRBJ1-2; v_call: TRBV6-5; d_call: TRBD1; clone_size: once; cdr3_nt: TGTGCCAGCAGTTACGGTGGCAGGGGGCCTGGCTACACCTTC; cdr3_aa: CASSYGGRGPGYTF
j_call: TRBJ2-7; v_call: TRBV2; d_call: -; clone_size: -; cdr3_nt: TGTGCCAGCAGTCCCAGCGGGCCCAGCGCCTACGAGCAGTACTTC; cdr3_aa: CASSPSGPSAYEQYF
j_call: TRBJ2-5; v_call: TRBV11-2; d_call: -; clone_size: -; cdr3_nt: TGTGCCAGCAGCTTAGGGCTCTTACAAGAGACCCAGTACTTC; cdr3_aa: CASSLGLLQETQYF
j_call: TRBJ1-1; v_call: TRBV19; d_call: TRBD1; clone_size: -; cdr3_nt: TGTGCCAGTAGTTCACAGGGGGCCCTGAACACTGAAGCTTTCTTT; cdr3_aa: CASSSQGALNTEAFF
j_call: TRBJ2-1; v_call: TRBV5-1; d_call: TRBD1; clone_size: few; cdr3_nt: TGCGCCAGCAGCCCTGGGACAGAGAGCTACAATGAGCAGTTCTTC; cdr3_aa: CASSPGTESYNEQFF
j_call: TRBJ2-2; v_call: TRBV18; d_call: TRBD1; clone_size: -; cdr3_nt: TGTGCCAGCTCACCATCAGGGGGCGTCAGCACCGGGGAGCTGTTTTTT; cdr3_aa: CASSPSGGVSTGELFF
j_call: TRBJ2-5; v_call: TRBV10-2; d_call: TRBD1; clone_size: -; cdr3_nt: TGCGCCAGCAGGGACCCGACAGGGGAGACCCAGTACTTC; cdr3_aa: CASRDPTGETQYF
j_call: TRBJ1-2; v_call: TRBV27; d_call: -; clone_size: -; cdr3_nt: TGTGCCAGCAGTTCCCACAATGACTATGGCTACACCTTC; cdr3_aa: CASSSHNDYGYTF
j_call: TRBJ2-7; v_call: TRBV11-2; d_call: TRBD2; clone_size: -; cdr3_nt: TGTGCCAGCAGCTTAGCGACGGGGGGGTACGAGCAGTACTTC; cdr3_aa: CASSLATGGYEQYF
j_call: TRBJ1-3; v_call: TRBV19; d_call: TRBD1; clone_size: -; cdr3_nt: TGTGCCAGTAGTCACCGGGACAGGGTAGTTTCTGGAAACACCATATATTTT; cdr3_aa: CASSHRDRVVSGNTIYF
j_call: TRBJ1-4; v_call: TRBV7-2; d_call: -; clone_size: once; cdr3_nt: TGTGCCAGCAGTCGGGGGGGAACTGAAAAACTGTTTTTT; cdr3_aa: CASSRGGTEKLFF
j_call: TRBJ2-7; v_call: TRBV6-9; d_call: -; clone_size: -; cdr3_nt: TGTGCCAGCACCTCCTCCTACGAGCAGTACTTC; cdr3_aa: CASTSSYEQYF
j_call: TRBJ1-2; v_call: TRBV27; d_call: -; clone_size: -; cdr3_nt: TGTGCCAGCAGTTTATCGTACAGGGCGGGCTATGGCTACACCTTC; cdr3_aa: CASSLSYRAGYGYTF
j_call: TRBJ2-7; v_call: TRBV18; d_call: TRBD2; clone_size: -; cdr3_nt: TGTGCCAGCTCACCACCCCCAGTGGGCGGGAGATCGTTCGGCGAGCAGTACTTC; cdr3_aa: CASSPPPVGGRSFGEQYF
j_call: TRBJ2-3; v_call: TRBV5-1; d_call: TRBD2; clone_size: few; cdr3_nt: TGCGCCAGCAGCTTGGAGCGGGGTTGGCAGTATTTT; cdr3_aa: CASSLERGWQYF
j_call: TRBJ1-3; v_call: TRBV7-2; d_call: -; clone_size: -; cdr3_nt: TGTGCCAGCAGCTTATCCAGGACTGGAAACACCATATATTTT; cdr3_aa: CASSLSRTGNTIYF
j_call: TRBJ2-5; v_call: TRBV19; d_call: TRBD1; clone_size: -; cdr3_nt: TGTGCCAGTAGTCCGCCGGACAGGTTGATGGGAGAGACCCAGTACTTC; cdr3_aa: CASSPPDRLMGETQYF
j_call: TRBJ2-3; v_call: TRBV5-4; d_call: TRBD2; clone_size: -; cdr3_nt: TGTGCCAGCAGCGGGACTAGCGGGAGTGATACGCAGTATTTT; cdr3_aa: CASSGTSGSDTQYF
j_call: TRBJ2-1; v_call: TRBV11-2; d_call: -; clone_size: -; cdr3_nt: TGTGCCAGCAGCTTAGGGCAGGTGGAGCAGTTCTTC; cdr3_aa: CASSLGQVEQFF
j_call: TRBJ1-2; v_call: TRBV7-2; d_call: TRBD1; clone_size: once; cdr3_nt: TGTGCCAGCAGCTTAGCTTCAGGGGGCTATGGCTACACCTTC; cdr3_aa: CASSLASGGYGYTF
j_call: TRBJ2-3; v_call: TRBV2; d_call: TRBD1; clone_size: once; cdr3_nt: TGTGCCAGCAGGGAATACAGGGGAGCCACAGATACGCAGTATTTT; cdr3_aa: CASREYRGATDTQYF
j_call: TRBJ2-2; v_call: TRBV7-2; d_call: TRBD2; clone_size: -; cdr3_nt: TGTGCCAGCAGCTTAGGTGTTGGGCGGCTAGCGGGTCTCACCGGGGAGCTGTTTTTT; cdr3_aa: CASSLGVGRLAGLTGELFF
j_call: TRBJ1-5; v_call: TRBV5-4; d_call: -; clone_size: -; cdr3_nt: TGTGCCAGCAGCTTAGGGGGGGCAGGACAGCCCCAGCATTTT; cdr3_aa: CASSLGGAGQPQHF
j_call: TRBJ1-1; v_call: TRBV25-1; d_call: -; clone_size: -; cdr3_nt: TGTGCCAGCAGTGAATTAACAGGCCAAGGGGACACTGAAGCTTTCTTT; cdr3_aa: CASSELTGQGDTEAFF
j_call: TRBJ2-1; v_call: TRBV7-2; d_call: TRBD2; clone_size: -; cdr3_nt: TGTGCCAGCAGCCAGGGACTAGCAGACAATGAGCAGTTCTTC; cdr3_aa: CASSQGLADNEQFF
j_call: TRBJ1-2; v_call: TRBV7-9; d_call: -; clone_size: -; cdr3_nt: TGTGCCAGCAGCTTAGACAGGGCTGGCTACACCTTC; cdr3_aa: CASSLDRAGYTF
j_call: TRBJ1-1; v_call: TRBV5-5; d_call: TRBD1; clone_size: -; cdr3_nt: TGTGCCAGCAGCTTGGGACTAGATGGGGGACAGGGAATAATGAACACTGAAGCTTTCTTT; cdr3_aa: CASSLGLDGGQGIMNTEAFF
j_call: TRBJ2-7; v_call: TRBV5-4; d_call: TRBD1; clone_size: -; cdr3_nt: TGTGCCAGCAGCTCTCGTAGGACAGGAGCGGACGAGCAGTACTTC; cdr3_aa: CASSSRRTGADEQYF
j_call: TRBJ2-1; v_call: TRBV11-3; d_call: TRBD2; clone_size: -; cdr3_nt: TGTGCCAGCAGCCCGGGACTAGATGATGAGCAGTTCTTC; cdr3_aa: CASSPGLDDEQFF
j_call: TRBJ2-1; v_call: TRBV4-1; d_call: TRBD1; clone_size: -; cdr3_nt: TGCGCCAGCAGCCAAGACGACGGGACAGGGAGCCACAATGAGCAGTTCTTC; cdr3_aa: CASSQDDGTGSHNEQFF
j_call: TRBJ1-5; v_call: TRBV27; d_call: -; clone_size: -; cdr3_nt: TGTGCCAGCAGCGACGGAGGGGTTGATCAGCCCCAGCATTTT; cdr3_aa: CASSDGGVDQPQHF
j_call: TRBJ1-4; v_call: TRBV27; d_call: -; clone_size: -; cdr3_nt: TGTGCCAGCAGCCCATTGGACAGAACAAATGAAAAACTGTTTTTT; cdr3_aa: CASSPLDRTNEKLFF
j_call: TRBJ2-1; v_call: TRBV5-1; d_call: TRBD2; clone_size: once; cdr3_nt: TGCGCCAGCAGCGATCGGACTAGCGGTGGGAATGAGCAGTTCTTC; cdr3_aa: CASSDRTSGGNEQFF
j_call: TRBJ1-3; v_call: TRBV19; d_call: -; clone_size: -; cdr3_nt: TGTGCCAGTAGTATTTTGGCAGGTCCGATCTCTGGAAACACCATATATTTT; cdr3_aa: CASSILAGPISGNTIYF